This entry is about one TCR beta chain. The V gene's germline CDR1 is SEHNR and CDR2 FQNEAQ (reference sequence). Between the trimmed V and J ends, which lost 2 bases and 2 bases, there was a span of 8 bases. This CDR3 has 14 amino acids. The data are from a study of blood T cell repertoires in COVID-19. The overall study: Spain, Italy and the United States supplied samples that represented acute and convalescent COVID-19. Sample material is recorded as cDNA or gDNA derived from T cells, B-cell-depleted T cells, or PBMCs.

In the study's own analysis: Estimation of nucleated cell counts was performed using reference gene primer amplification. The assay was immunoSEQ multiplex PCR, and TCRdb's table has in-frame clones only and misses some. V and J calls and clone size follow that table, whereas D and trimming were derived from the DNA. The data show roughly 72,000 clones, approximately 88% seen once. The source of this sequence is a human donor in a cohort sampled during active COVID-19. The chain has TRBV7-9 and TRBJ2-3; perhaps TRBD1 as D (5 bases). The sample comprised peripheral blood. The CDR3 bases are TGTGCCAGCAGCTTACAGGGTTCCACAGATACGCAGTATTTT. It specifies CASSLQGSTDTQYF.